Here is one T cell receptor (beta chain) with its context. TCRdb itself ran the 5' RACE reads through MiXCR, one entry per CDR3 protein. The sample consists of around 340,000 distinct CDR3 sequences, about 16% of them appearing once. This sample is drawn from a study of T-cell memory formation after mild COVID-19. The sequence derives from a man aged 18 to 30 who had mild COVID-19 (a few samples of this study predate the infection). Cell type and time point are not known. Input material: PBMCs or a T cell subset sorted from them (not recorded which).

CDR3 in amino acids: CASSPGLAGGPGETQYF. CDR3 nucleotides: TGTGCCAGCAGCCCCGGACTAGCGGGGGGGCCAGGAGAGACCCAGTACTTC. V and J are TRBV7-3 and TRBJ2-5; TRBD2 matches at 15 bases. The V and J ends lost 5 bases and 4 bases, in that order; junction bases with no gene match: 8. CDR3 length: 17 amino acids. CDR1 is SGHTA and CDR2 is FQGTGA in the germline V gene.